Below are 29 T cell receptor beta chains sequenced from a single sample in a study of vaccination and CD4 T cells after COVID-19. The study sequenced cultured CD4+ T cell DNA using the Oncomine TCR Beta short-read assay. TCRdb independently ran MiXCR on the PCR reads; one entry per CDR3 protein. This table holds about 15,000 distinct CDR3 sequences, about 76% found once. Their cognate antigens are unknown. The treatment is: roughly nine-day PBMC culture with coronavirus spike peptide pools or control peptides (ViraFEST assay). The sample comprised CD4+ T cells from blood, cultured in vitro. These receptors were collected from a human donor who had recovered from COVID-19.

Here the CDR3 reads CASSPGQGRVGETQYF. The DNA of the CDR3 is TGTGCCAGCAGCCCCGGACAGGGCCGGGTAGGAGAGACCCAGTACTTC. This rearrangement joins TRBV7-9 to TRBJ2-5; 8 nucleotides match TRBD1. Germline V CDR1 and CDR2: SEHNR, FQNEAQ (reference sequence). This CDR3 contains 16 residues. Trimming took 5 bases from V and 4 from J; bases not matched to a gene: 12.

This clonotype was recorded a few times. The junction departs from germline at one end; a sequencing error may be responsible. The V call is TRBV6-2 or TRBV6-3, the J call TRBJ1-5; 10 nucleotides match TRBD1. Germline values: CDR1 MNHEY, CDR2 SVGEGT. This CDR3 spans 15 amino acids. CDR3 in amino acids: CASSYSGTGDQPQHF. CDR3 nucleotide sequence: TGTGCCAGCAGCTACTCCGGGACAGGGGATCAGCCCCAGCATTTT.

The rearrangement uses TRBV28 and TRBJ2-7; D not certain. The germline V and J ends were trimmed by 4 bases and 3 bases, with 16 bases remaining between them. Germline lookup yields CDR1 MDHEN and CDR2 SYDVKM. The CDR3 length is 15 residues. The CDR3 protein is CASSSAEAGRYEQYF. As DNA, the CDR3 is TGTGCCAGCAGTTCTGCCGAGGCTGGACGCTACGAGCAGTACTTC.

The chain has TRBV6-2 or TRBV6-3 and TRBJ2-1; 14 bases align to TRBD2. With 5 bases clipped from V and 7 bases from J, the junction kept 16 bases outside the gene matches. The CDR3 totals 19 residues. Germline values: CDR1 MNHEY, CDR2 SVGEGT. The CDR3 spells CASSTLKLGTSGSRNEQFF. Here the CDR3 DNA reads TGTGCCAGCAGTACGCTAAAACTCGGGACTAGCGGGAGTAGGAATGAGCAGTTCTTC.

V and J are TRBV12-3 or TRBV12-4 and TRBJ2-7, with TRBD1 matching over 11 bases. Germline trimming cut 5 bases from V and 4 bases from J; bases unmatched to any gene: 4. The CDR3 runs 14 residues. CDR3 sequence reads: CASSPGQGVYEQYF. The CDR3 DNA sequence: TGTGCCAGCAGTCCGGGACAGGGGGTTTACGAGCAGTACTTC.

The chain combines TRBV20-1 with TRBJ2-5; TRBD1 aligns across 8 bases. The CDR3 is 14 residues long. V shed 4 bases and J 5 bases; nucleotides not matched to a gene: 9. Germline loops: CDR1 DFQATT, CDR2 SNEGSKA (reference sequence). DNA for the CDR3: TGCAGTGCTAAGCGGACAGGGAGTCGGGAGACCCAGTACTTC. Its translation is CSAKRTGSRETQYF.

The rearrangement joins TRBV19 to TRBJ1-1; D gene uncertain. CDR3 length: 16 residues. V was shortened by 7 bases and J by 0 bases, with 18 bases between the two germline ends. Germline lookup yields CDR1 LNHDA and CDR2 SQIVND (reference sequence). The CDR3 nucleotides read TGTGCCAGTAACTCACTGGAGGGCAGAATGAACACTGAAGCTTTCTTT. Amino acids: CASNSLEGRMNTEAFF. Looking up the rest from reference TRBV19 and TRBJ1-1 gives the full variable domain: DGGITQSPKYLFRKEGQNVTLSCEQNLNHDAMYWYRQDPGQGLRLIYYSQIVNDFQKGDIAEGYSVSREKKESFPLTVTSAQKNPTAFYLCASNSLEGRMNTEAFFGQGTRLTVV.

The gene calls are TRBV7-2 and TRBJ2-2; D tentatively reads TRBD1 or TRBD2 (6 bases each). The germline gives CDR1 SGHTA, CDR2 FQGNSA. The CDR3 loop spans 15 amino acids. The V end was cut by 5 bases, the J end by 4 bases, with 14 bases between. CDR3: CASSPGGQLTGELFF. The CDR3 DNA is TGTGCCAGCAGCCCTGGGGGGCAGCTCACCGGGGAGCTGTTTTTT.

The chain uses TRBV7-2 and TRBJ2-5; D is undetermined. Germline-derived CDR1 and CDR2 are SGHTA and FQGNSA. The CDR3 loop spans 14 amino acids. The germline V and J ends were trimmed by 2 bases and 3 bases, with 10 bases remaining between them. This chain's CDR3 is CASSLTPNKETQYF. In DNA form, the CDR3 reads TGTGCCAGCAGCTTAACTCCCAACAAAGAGACCCAGTACTTC.

The rearrangement joins TRBV7-2 to TRBJ1-1; no reliable D call. Trimming cost V 1 base and J 1 base, with 7 bases left between them. The CDR3 totals 14 residues. Germline CDR1 SGHTA, CDR2 FQGNSA. The CDR3 is CASSLDRANTEAFF. CDR3 nucleotides: TGTGCCAGCAGCTTAGACAGAGCGAACACTGAAGCTTTCTTT.

The CDR3 is CATSRDWQGQYF. The CDR3 DNA follows: TGTGCCACCAGCAGAGATTGGCAAGGGCAGTATTTT. This chain uses TRBV15 with TRBJ2-3; unclear D gene. Germline values: CDR1 LNHNV, CDR2 YYDKDF (reference sequence). V was cut by 0 bases and J by 11 bases, with 9 bases left in between. CDR3 length equals 12 residues.

V usage is TRBV6-5 and J usage is TRBJ2-7; D is unclear. Trimming took 2 bases from V and 7 from J, leaving 15 bases between them. Germline V CDR1 and CDR2: MNHEY, SVGAGI. The CDR3 sequence is 14 residues long. DNA for the CDR3: TGTGCCAGCAGTTACGTCGCAGGCGGTTGGGAGCAGTACTTC. This gives the protein CASSYVAGGWEQYF.

This sequence joins TRBV6-5 and TRBJ2-7; the D is unclear. Trimming removed 3 bases from V and 3 bases from J, with 12 bases in between. CDR3 size: 14 residues. The germline V gene has CDR1 MNHEY and CDR2 SVGAGI. CDR3 in DNA: TGTGCCAGCAGTTATTCCCCGGGCCTCTACGAGCAGTACTTC. Protein sequence: CASSYSPGLYEQYF.

The J gene is TRBJ1-6, the V gene TRBV5-4; possible D gene TRBD1, 5 bases. Germline V gene sequence: CDR1 SGHNT, CDR2 YYREEE (reference sequence). V was pared by 2 bases and J by 1 base, with 10 bases between. The CDR3 has 16 residues. CDR3 amino acids: CASSLGGASYNSPLHF. The CDR3, as DNA: TGTGCCAGCAGCTTAGGTGGGGCGTCCTATAATTCACCCCTCCACTTT.

CDR3 sequence reads: CASSNRVGTYEQYF. DNA for the CDR3: TGTGCCAGCAGCAACCGGGTGGGGACCTACGAGCAGTACTTC. The chain employs TRBV14 and TRBJ2-7, with D uncertain. This CDR3 spans 14 amino acids. CDR1 and CDR2 from the germline V gene are SGHDN and FVKESK. The ends were cut back, 5 bases at V and 2 bases at J, with 13 bases in the middle.

The rearrangement joins TRBV7-2 to TRBJ2-7; D is perhaps TRBD2 (6 bases). Trimming stripped 5 bases from V and 0 bases from J, with 11 bases between. This CDR3 is built from 14 residues. Germline V gives CDR1 SGHTA, CDR2 FQGNSA. CDR3 DNA sequence: TGTGCCAGCAGCCTAGGGAGGACCTCCTACGAGCAGTACTTC. Translating gives CASSLGRTSYEQYF.

This clonotype has just a few counts. Written as DNA, the CDR3 is TGCGCCAGCAGCCAAATTGCAGGGGTAGGGTATAGCAATCAGCCCCAGCATTTT. This encodes CASSQIAGVGYSNQPQHF. The chain couples TRBV4-1 to TRBJ1-5; perhaps TRBD1 as D (6 bases). Germline V gene lookup returns CDR1 MGHRA and CDR2 YSYEKL. The V end lost 2 bases, the J end lost 0 bases, and 17 bases lay between the germline ends. This CDR3 contains 18 residues.

The chain uses TRBV20-1 and TRBJ2-7, with 11 bases matching TRBD2. CDR1 and CDR2 (germline): DFQATT, SNEGSKA (reference sequence). V was pared by 3 bases and J by 5 bases, with 9 bases of the junction left unmatched. The CDR3 is made up of 15 amino acids. CDR3 bases: TGCAGTGCTAGGGCAACTAGCGGGAGTATCCACGAGCAGTACTTC. Protein product: CSARATSGSIHEQYF.

CDR3: CASSQELGNYGYTF. The CDR3 coding sequence is TGCGCCAGCAGCCAAGAGTTGGGCAACTATGGCTACACCTTC. The rearrangement joins TRBV4-3 to TRBJ1-2; D call uncertain. Germline V gene sequence: CDR1 LGHNA, CDR2 YSLEER. The CDR3 runs 14 residues. V was trimmed by 0 bases and J by 2 bases, leaving 7 bases between them.

The sample holds a few counts of this clonotype. The chain employs TRBV27 and TRBJ2-5, with TRBD2 matching 14 bases. Germline assignment: CDR1 MNHEY and CDR2 SMNVEV (reference sequence). Trimming took 10 bases from V and 5 from J; bases not matched to a gene: 12. This CDR3 region has 16 residues. The CDR3 protein is CATQTIGLAGGETQYF. CDR3 DNA sequence: TGTGCCACTCAAACCATCGGACTAGCGGGAGGTGAGACCCAGTACTTC.

Note on this clonotype: Its ends do not fully match the called genes, so a read error is possible. The chain recombines TRBV11-2 with TRBJ2-7, with 7 bases fitting TRBD1. CDR1 is SGHAT, CDR2 FQNNGV, per germline. The CDR3 is made up of 14 amino acids. In DNA, the CDR3 is TGTGCCAGCAGCTTTAGGACAGGCGACTACGAGCAGTGCTTC. It specifies CASSFRTGDYEQCF.

This chain joins TRBV7-3 and TRBJ2-3, with 13 bases aligning to TRBD2. This CDR3 spans 20 amino acids. Germline CDR1 and CDR2: SGHTA and FQGTGA. Trimming took 2 bases from V and 0 from J; bases not matched to a gene: 11. The CDR3 region is CASSLGERLAGGKSTDTQYF. In DNA, the CDR3 is TGTGCCAGCAGCTTAGGGGAACGACTAGCGGGAGGCAAGAGCACAGATACGCAGTATTTT.

V and J are TRBV28 and TRBJ2-3; D not certain. The CDR3 spans 14 residues. Germline CDR1 MDHEN, CDR2 SYDVKM. Trimming removed 5 bases from V and 1 base from J, with 10 bases in between. CDR3 coding DNA: TGTGCCAGCAGTACCCACGAGGGCACAGATACGCAGTATTTT. Translation: CASSTHEGTDTQYF.

The chain joins TRBV20-1 to TRBJ1-1, with a weak D call TRBD1 (5 bases). The CDR3 covers 11 residues. Germline assignment: CDR1 DFQATT and CDR2 SNEGSKA (reference sequence). Here the CDR3 reads CRGTYGTEAFF. The CDR3 DNA is TGCAGAGGGACTTATGGCACTGAAGCTTTCTTT.

V gene TRBV28 combines with J gene TRBJ2-3; D possibly corresponds to TRBD2 (5 bases). Looked up from germline, CDR1 is MDHEN and CDR2 is SYDVKM. Trimming took 7 bases from V and 4 from J, leaving 12 bases between them. The CDR3 runs 13 residues. The DNA for the CDR3 is TGTGCCAGCAACACGGAGGTTCCAGATACGCAGTATTTT. Translating it yields CASNTEVPDTQYF.

The rearrangement joins TRBV27 to TRBJ2-5, with 8 nucleotides matching TRBD1. This CDR3 has 13 amino acids. Trimming at V came to 6 bases and at J to 4 bases, leaving 4 bases not matched to a gene. Germline V gives CDR1 MNHEY, CDR2 SMNVEV (reference sequence). The CDR3 here is CASSYRGRETQYF. The CDR3 DNA is TGTGCCAGCAGCTACAGGGGGAGAGAGACCCAGTACTTC.

The chain joins TRBV7-8 to TRBJ1-2, with 8 nucleotides matching TRBD1. This CDR3 has 15 amino acids. V lost 2 bases, J lost 8 bases, and 10 bases stayed unmatched. CDR1 is SGHVS and CDR2 is FQNEAQ in the germline V gene. CDR3 sequence (DNA): TGTGCCAGCAGCTTATGGGCCAGGGGGCTGAAGGGCTACACCTTC. The encoded protein is CASSLWARGLKGYTF.

The rearrangement joins TRBV21-1 to TRBJ2-7; the table calls TRBD1, which could not be checked here. TRBV21-1 constitutes a pseudogene. The CDR3 is 10 residues long. The CDR3 DNA follows: TGTGCCAGCGCGGGGGACGAGCAGTACTTC. It is translated as CASAGDEQYF.

This clonotype was detected only a few times. The chain joins TRBV25-1 to TRBJ2-7; 7 bases line up with TRBD2. Germline loops: CDR1 MGHDK, CDR2 SYGVNS. The CDR3 has 14 residues. V dropped 4 bases and J dropped 4; count of bases not matched to a gene: 7. CDR3 sequence: CASSGGGGPYEQYF. Here the CDR3 DNA reads TGTGCCAGCAGTGGGGGGGGAGGGCCTTACGAGCAGTACTTC.